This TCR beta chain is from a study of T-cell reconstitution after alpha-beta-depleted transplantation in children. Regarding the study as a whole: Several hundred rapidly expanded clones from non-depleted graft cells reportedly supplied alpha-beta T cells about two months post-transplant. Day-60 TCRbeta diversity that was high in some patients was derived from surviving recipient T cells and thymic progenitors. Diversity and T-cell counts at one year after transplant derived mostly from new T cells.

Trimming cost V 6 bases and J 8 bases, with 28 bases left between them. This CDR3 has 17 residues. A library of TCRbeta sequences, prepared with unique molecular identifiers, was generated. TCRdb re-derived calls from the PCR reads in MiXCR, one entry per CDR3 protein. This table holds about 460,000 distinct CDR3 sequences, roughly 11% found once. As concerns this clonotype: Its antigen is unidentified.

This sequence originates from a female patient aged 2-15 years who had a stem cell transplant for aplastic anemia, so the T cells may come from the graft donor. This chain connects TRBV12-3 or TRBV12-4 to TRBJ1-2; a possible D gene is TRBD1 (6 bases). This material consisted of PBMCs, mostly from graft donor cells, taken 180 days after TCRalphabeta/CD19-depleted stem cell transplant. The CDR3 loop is CASSVVGGGHEGLGYTF. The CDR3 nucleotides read TGTGCCAGCAGCGTCGTCGGAGGGGGGCACGAGGGTCTGGGCTACACCTTC.